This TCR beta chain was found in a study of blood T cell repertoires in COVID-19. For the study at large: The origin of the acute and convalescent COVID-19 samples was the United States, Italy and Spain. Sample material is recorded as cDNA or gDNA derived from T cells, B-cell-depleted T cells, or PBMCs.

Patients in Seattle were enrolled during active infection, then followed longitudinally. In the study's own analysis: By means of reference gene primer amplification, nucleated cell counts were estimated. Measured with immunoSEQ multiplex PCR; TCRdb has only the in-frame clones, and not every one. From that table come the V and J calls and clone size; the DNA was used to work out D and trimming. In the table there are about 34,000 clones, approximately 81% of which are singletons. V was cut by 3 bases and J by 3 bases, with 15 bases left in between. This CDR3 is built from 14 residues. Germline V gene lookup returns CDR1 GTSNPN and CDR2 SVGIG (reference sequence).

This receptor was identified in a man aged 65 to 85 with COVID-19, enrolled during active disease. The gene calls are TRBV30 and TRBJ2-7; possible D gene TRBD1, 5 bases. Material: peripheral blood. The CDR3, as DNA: TGTGCCTGGAGCCTCCTTCAGGGTAGCTACGAGCAGTACTTC. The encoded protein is CAWSLLQGSYEQYF.